This T cell receptor beta chain was documented in a study of patients and donors after allogeneic stem cell transplantation. TCRdb fed the RT-PCR reads into MiXCR, producing one record per CDR3 protein. The sample holds some 880,000 distinct CDR3 sequences, over 15% seen once. The CDR3 runs to 12 residues. V shed 6 bases and J 5 bases; nucleotides not matched to a gene: 6. Looked up from germline, CDR1 is DFQATT and CDR2 is SNEGSKA (reference sequence). The table lists this clonotype with many counts. The TCR was taken from a human donor who was either an allogeneic HSCT recipient or a stem cell or donor lymphocyte infusion donor (not recorded which). It is not recorded whose cells these are; they may come from a transplant donor. Sequencing was carried out using blood, either unsorted or a sorted T cell fraction (not recorded which). The J gene is TRBJ1-2, the V gene TRBV20-1; TRBD1 matches 7 bases. CDR3 amino acids: CSARQGPYGYTF. The CDR3 region has the DNA TGCAGTGCCAGACAGGGACCGTATGGCTACACCTTC.